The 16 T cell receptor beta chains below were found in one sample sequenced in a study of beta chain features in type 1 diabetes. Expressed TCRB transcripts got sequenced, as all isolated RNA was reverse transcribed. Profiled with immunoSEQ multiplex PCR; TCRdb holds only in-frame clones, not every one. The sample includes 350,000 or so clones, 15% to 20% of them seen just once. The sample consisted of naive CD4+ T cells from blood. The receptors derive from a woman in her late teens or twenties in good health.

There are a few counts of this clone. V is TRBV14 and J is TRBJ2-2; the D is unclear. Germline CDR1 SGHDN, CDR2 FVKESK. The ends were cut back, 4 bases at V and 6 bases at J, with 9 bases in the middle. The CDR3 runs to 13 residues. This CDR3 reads CASSPTSAGELFF. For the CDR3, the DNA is TGTGCCAGCAGCCCCACCTCGGCCGGGGAGCTGTTTTTT.

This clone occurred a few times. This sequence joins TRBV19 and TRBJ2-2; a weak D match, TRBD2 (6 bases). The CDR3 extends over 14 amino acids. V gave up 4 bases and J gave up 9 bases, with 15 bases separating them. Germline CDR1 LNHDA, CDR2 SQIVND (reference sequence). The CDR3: CASSTGVLGRELFF. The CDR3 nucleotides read TGTGCCAGTAGTACGGGGGTCCTGGGCCGGGAGCTGTTTTTT.

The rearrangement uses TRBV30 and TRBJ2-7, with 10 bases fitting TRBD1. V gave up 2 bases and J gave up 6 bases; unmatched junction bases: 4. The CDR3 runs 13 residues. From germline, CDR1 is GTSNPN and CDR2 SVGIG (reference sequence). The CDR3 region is CAWSPRTGGEQYF. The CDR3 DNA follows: TGTGCCTGGAGTCCTCGGACAGGGGGCGAGCAGTACTTC.

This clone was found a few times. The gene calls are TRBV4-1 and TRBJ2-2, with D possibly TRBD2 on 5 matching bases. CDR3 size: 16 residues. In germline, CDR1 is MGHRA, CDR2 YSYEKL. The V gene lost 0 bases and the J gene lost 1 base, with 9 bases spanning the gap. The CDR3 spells CASSQDGAVNTGELFF. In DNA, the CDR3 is TGCGCCAGCAGCCAAGATGGAGCGGTGAACACCGGGGAGCTGTTTTTT.

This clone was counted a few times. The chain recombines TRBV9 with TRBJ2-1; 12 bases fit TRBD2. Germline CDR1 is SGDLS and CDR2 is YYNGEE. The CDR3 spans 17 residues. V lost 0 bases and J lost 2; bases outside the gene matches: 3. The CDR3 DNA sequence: TGTGCCAGCAGCGTAGGGACTAGCGGGAACCCCTACAATGAGCAGTTCTTC. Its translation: CASSVGTSGNPYNEQFF.

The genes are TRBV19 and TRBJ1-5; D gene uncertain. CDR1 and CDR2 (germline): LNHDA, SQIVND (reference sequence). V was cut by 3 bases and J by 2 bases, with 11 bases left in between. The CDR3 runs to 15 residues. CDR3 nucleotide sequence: TGTGCCAGTAGTATCCTGGCCCATGGCAATCAGCCCCAGCATTTT. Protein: CASSILAHGNQPQHF.

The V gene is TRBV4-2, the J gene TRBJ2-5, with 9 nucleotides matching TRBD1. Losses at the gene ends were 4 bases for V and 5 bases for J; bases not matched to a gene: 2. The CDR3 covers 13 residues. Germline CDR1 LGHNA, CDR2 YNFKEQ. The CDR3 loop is CASSRDRDETQYF. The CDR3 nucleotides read TGTGCCAGCAGCCGGGACAGGGACGAGACCCAGTACTTC.

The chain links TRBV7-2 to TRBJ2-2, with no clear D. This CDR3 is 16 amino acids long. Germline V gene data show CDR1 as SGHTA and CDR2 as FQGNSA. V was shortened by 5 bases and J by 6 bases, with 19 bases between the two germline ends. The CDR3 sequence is CASSIFLVPTPGELFF. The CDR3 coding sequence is TGTGCCAGCAGCATTTTCCTCGTCCCAACACCCGGGGAGCTGTTTTTT.

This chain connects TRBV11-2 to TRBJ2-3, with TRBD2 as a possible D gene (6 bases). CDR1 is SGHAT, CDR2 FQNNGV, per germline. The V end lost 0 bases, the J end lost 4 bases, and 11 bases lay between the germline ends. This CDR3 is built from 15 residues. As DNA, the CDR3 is TGTGCCAGCAGCTTAGATAGGGGAGGCTCAGATACGCAGTATTTT. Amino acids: CASSLDRGGSDTQYF.

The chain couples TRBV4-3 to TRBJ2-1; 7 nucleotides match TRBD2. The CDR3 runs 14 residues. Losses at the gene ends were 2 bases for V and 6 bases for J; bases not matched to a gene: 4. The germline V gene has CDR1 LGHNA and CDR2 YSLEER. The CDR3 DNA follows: TGCGCCAGCAGCCAAAGAACGGGGGGCAATGAGCAGTTCTTC. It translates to CASSQRTGGNEQFF.

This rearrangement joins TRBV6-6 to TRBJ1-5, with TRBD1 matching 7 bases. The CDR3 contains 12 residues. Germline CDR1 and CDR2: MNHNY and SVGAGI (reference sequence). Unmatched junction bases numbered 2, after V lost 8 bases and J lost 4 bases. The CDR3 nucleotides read TGTGCCAGCCGGGACAGAAATCAGCCCCAGCATTTT. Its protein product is CASRDRNQPQHF.

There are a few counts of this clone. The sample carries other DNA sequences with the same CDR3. CDR3 coding DNA: TGCGCCAGCAGTTTACGGTCTAACTATGGCTACACCTTC. It codes for CASSLRSNYGYTF. The J gene is TRBJ1-2, the V gene TRBV5-1; no reliable D call. This CDR3 has 13 residues. V lost 5 bases and J lost 0, with 8 bases in between. Germline CDR1 reads SGHRS; CDR2 reads YFSETQ. Full variable domain (missing parts from reference TRBV5-1 and TRBJ1-2): KAGVTQTPRYLIKTRGQQVTLSCSPISGHRSVSWYQQTPGQGLQFLFEYFSETQRNKGNFPGRFSGRQFSNSRSEMNVSTLELGDSALYLCASSLRSNYGYTFGSGTRLTVV.

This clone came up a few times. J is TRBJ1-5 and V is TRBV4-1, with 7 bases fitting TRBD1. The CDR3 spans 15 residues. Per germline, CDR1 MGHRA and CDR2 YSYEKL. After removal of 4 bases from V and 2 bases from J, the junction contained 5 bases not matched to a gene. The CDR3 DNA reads TGCGCCAGCAGCCCAGGGGGTAGGGGCAATCAGCCCCAGCATTTT. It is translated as CASSPGGRGNQPQHF.

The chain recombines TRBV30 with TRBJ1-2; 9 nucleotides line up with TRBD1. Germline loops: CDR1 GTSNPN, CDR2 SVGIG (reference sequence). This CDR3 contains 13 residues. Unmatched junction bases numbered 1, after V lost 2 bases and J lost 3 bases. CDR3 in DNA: TGTGCCTGGAGTTGGACAGGGGACTATGGCTACACCTTC. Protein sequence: CAWSWTGDYGYTF.

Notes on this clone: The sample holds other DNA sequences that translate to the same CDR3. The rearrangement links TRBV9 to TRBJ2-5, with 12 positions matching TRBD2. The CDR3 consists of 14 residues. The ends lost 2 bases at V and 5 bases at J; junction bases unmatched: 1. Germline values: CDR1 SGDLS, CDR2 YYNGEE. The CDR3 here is CASSVGTSGETQYF. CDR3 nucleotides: TGTGCCAGCAGCGTTGGGACTAGCGGGGAGACCCAGTACTTC.

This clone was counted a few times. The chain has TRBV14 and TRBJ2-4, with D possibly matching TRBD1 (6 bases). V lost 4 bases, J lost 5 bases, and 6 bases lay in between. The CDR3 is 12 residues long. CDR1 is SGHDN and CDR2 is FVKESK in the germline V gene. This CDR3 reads CASSRTENIQYF. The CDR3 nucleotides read TGTGCCAGCAGCCGGACAGAAAACATTCAGTACTTC.